This entry concerns a single TCR beta chain. This sample is part of a study of blood T cell repertoires in COVID-19. As for the study in general: COVID-19 samples, acute and convalescent, were from the United States, Italy and Spain. T cells, B-cell-depleted T cells, or PBMCs provided the cDNA or gDNA that served as material.

Germline-derived CDR1 and CDR2 are SGHRS and YFSETQ. Losses at the gene ends were 3 bases for V and 5 bases for J; bases not matched to a gene: 9. This CDR3 is 15 amino acids long. Per the original methods: Reference gene primer amplification gave estimated nucleated cell counts. Sequenced by immunoSEQ multiplex PCR; TCRdb stores in-frame clones only, minus some. D and trimming were read from the DNA, whereas the V and J calls and clone size are those reported in that table. The sample comprises more than 150,000 clones, around 83% of which are singletons, and 0.99% rests with the top ten. The chain joins TRBV5-1 to TRBJ2-5, with 8 bases that match TRBD2. The source is a man aged 18 to 29 with acute or convalescent COVID-19. Material for sequencing was peripheral blood. DNA of the CDR3: TGCGCCAGCAGCTCAAGGAGCGGGGGAGAGGAGACCCAGTACTTC. This translates into CASSSRSGGEETQYF.